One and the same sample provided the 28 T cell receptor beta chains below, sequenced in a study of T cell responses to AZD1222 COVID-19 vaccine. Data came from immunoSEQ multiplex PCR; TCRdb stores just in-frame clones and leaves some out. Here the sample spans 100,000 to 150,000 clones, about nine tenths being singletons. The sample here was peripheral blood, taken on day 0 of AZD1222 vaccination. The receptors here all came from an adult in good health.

The CDR3 spells CASSSTHVGEQYF. CDR3 nucleotide sequence: TGTGCCAGCAGCTCAACGCACGTGGGCGAGCAGTACTTC. The chain combines TRBV7-8 with TRBJ2-7; no reliable D call. This CDR3 comprises 13 residues. V gave up 4 bases and J gave up 6 bases, with 13 bases separating them. Germline V gene lookup returns CDR1 SGHVS and CDR2 FQNEAQ. The variable domain in full, completed from reference TRBV7-8 and TRBJ2-7, reads GAGVSQSPRYKVAKRGQDVALRCDPISGHVSLFWYQQALGQGPEFLTYFQNEAQLDKSGLPSDRFFAERPEGSVSTLKIQRTQQEDSAVYLCASSSTHVGEQYFGPGTRLTVT.

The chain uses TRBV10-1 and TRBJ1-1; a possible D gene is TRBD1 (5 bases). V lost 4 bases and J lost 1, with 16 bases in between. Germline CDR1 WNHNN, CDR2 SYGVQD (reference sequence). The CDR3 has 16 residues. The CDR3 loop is CASSGSPDMQNTEAFF. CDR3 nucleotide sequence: TGCGCCAGCAGTGGTTCTCCGGACATGCAGAACACTGAAGCTTTCTTT.

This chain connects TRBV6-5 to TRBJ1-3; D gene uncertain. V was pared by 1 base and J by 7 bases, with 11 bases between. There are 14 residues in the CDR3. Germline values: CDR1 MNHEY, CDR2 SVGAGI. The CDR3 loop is CASSYFGSANTIYF. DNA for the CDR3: TGTGCCAGCAGTTACTTTGGTTCCGCGAACACCATATATTTT.

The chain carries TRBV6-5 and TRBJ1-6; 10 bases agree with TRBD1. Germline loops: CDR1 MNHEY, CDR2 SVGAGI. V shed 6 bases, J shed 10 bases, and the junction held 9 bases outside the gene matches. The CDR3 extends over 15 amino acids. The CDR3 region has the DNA TGTGCCAGCAGGGACGGACAGGGGGTAAAGTCACCCCTCCACTTT. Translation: CASRDGQGVKSPLHF.

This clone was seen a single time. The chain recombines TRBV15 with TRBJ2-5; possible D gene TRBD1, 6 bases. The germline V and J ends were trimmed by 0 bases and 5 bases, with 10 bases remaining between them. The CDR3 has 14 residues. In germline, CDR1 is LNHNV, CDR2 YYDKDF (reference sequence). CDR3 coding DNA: TGTGCCACCAGCAGAGAAGGGACATTGGAGACCCAGTACTTC. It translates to CATSREGTLETQYF. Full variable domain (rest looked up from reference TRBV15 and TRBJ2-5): DAMVIQNPRYQVTQFGKPVTLSCSQTLNHNVMYWYQQKSSQAPKLLFHYYDKDFNNEADTPDNFQSRRPNTSFCFLDIRSPGLGDTAMYLCATSREGTLETQYFGPGTRLLVL.

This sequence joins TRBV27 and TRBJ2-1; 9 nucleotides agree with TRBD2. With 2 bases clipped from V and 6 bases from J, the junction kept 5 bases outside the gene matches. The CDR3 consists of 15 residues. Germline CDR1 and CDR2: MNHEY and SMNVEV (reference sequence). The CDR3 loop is CASSLLSGGINEQFF. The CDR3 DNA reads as TGTGCCAGCAGTTTACTTAGCGGGGGTATCAATGAGCAGTTCTTC.

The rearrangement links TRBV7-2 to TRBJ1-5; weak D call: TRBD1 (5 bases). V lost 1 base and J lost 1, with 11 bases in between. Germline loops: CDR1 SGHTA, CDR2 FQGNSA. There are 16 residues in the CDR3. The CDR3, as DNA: TGTGCCAGCAGCTTAGTTTGGGACCCGAGCAATCAGCCCCAGCATTTT. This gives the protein CASSLVWDPSNQPQHF. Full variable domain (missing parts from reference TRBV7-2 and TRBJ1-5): GAGVSQSPSNKVTEKGKDVELRCDPISGHTALYWYRQSLGQGLEFLIYFQGNSAPDKSGLPSDRFSAERTGGSVSTLTIQRTQQEDSAVYLCASSLVWDPSNQPQHFGDGTRLSIL.

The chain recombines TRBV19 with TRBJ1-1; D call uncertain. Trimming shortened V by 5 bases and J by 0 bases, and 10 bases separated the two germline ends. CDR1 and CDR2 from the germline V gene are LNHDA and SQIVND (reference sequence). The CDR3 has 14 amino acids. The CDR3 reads CASSDRIVNTEAFF. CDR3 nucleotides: TGTGCCAGTAGTGATCGGATTGTGAACACTGAAGCTTTCTTT.

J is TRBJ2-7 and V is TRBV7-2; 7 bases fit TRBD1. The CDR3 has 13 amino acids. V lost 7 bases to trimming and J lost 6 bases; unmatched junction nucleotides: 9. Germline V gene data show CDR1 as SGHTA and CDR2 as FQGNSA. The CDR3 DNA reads TGTGCCAGCACTTACAGGGGAGAGAGCGAGCAGTACTTC. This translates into CASTYRGESEQYF.

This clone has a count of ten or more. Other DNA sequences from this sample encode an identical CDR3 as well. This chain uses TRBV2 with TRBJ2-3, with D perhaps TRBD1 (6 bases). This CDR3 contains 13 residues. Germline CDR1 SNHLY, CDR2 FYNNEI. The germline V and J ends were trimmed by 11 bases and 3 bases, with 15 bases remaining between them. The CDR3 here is CAGSGTPTDTQYF. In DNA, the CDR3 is TGTGCCGGCTCCGGGACACCAACAGATACGCAGTATTTT.

The CDR3 here is CASSLSGARETQYF. The CDR3 DNA reads TGTGCCAGCAGCTTAAGCGGGGCGAGGGAGACCCAGTACTTC. This chain joins TRBV7-3 and TRBJ2-5; TRBD2 is a possible D gene (6 bases). The CDR3 length is 14 residues. Germline V CDR1 and CDR2: SGHTA, FQGTGA. V shed 1 base and J shed 5 bases, with 11 bases lying between them.

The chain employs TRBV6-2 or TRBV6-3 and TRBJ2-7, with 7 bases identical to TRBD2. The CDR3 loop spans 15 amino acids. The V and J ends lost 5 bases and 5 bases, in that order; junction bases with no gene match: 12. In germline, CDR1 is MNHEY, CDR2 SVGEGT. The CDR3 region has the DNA TGTGCCAGCAGTCATGCGGGGGAACCCGTCCACGAGCAGTACTTC. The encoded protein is CASSHAGEPVHEQYF.

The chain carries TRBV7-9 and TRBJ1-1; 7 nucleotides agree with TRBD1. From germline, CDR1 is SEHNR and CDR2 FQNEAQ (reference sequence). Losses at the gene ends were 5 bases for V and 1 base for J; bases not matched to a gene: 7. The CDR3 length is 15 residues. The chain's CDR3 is CASSPEQGKNTEAFF. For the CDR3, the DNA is TGTGCCAGCAGCCCAGAACAGGGGAAGAACACTGAAGCTTTCTTT.

The CDR3 DNA reads as TGTGCCAGCAGCGTTATGGGGGATACGCAGTATTTT. Translating it yields CASSVMGDTQYF. The V and J genes are TRBV9 and TRBJ2-3, with no clear D. Per germline, CDR1 SGDLS and CDR2 YYNGEE. The CDR3 length is 12 residues. V lost 2 bases and J lost 6, with 7 bases in between. Drawing the rest from reference TRBV9 and TRBJ2-3, the complete variable domain is DSGVTQTPKHLITATGQRVTLRCSPRSGDLSVYWYQQSLDQGLQFLIQYYNGEERAKGNILERFSAQQFPDLHSELNLSSLELGDSALYFCASSVMGDTQYFGPGTRLTVL.

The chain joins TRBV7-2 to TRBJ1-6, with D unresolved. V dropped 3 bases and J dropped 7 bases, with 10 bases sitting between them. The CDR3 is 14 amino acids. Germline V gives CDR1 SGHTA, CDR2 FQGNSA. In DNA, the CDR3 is TGTGCCAGCAGCTTGGCAGCCTGGAATTCACCCCTCCACTTT. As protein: CASSLAAWNSPLHF.

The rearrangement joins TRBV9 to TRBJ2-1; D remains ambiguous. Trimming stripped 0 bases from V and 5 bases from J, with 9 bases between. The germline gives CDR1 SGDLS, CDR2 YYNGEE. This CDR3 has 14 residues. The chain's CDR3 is CASSVVPGDNEQFF. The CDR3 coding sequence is TGTGCCAGCAGCGTAGTCCCCGGAGACAATGAGCAGTTCTTC.

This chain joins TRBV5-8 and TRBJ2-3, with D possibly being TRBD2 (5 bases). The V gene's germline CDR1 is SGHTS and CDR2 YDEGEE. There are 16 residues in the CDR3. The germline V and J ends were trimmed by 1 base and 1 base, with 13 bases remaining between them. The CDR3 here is CASSLFGGSGTDTQYF. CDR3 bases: TGTGCCAGCAGCTTGTTTGGCGGTAGCGGCACAGATACGCAGTATTTT.

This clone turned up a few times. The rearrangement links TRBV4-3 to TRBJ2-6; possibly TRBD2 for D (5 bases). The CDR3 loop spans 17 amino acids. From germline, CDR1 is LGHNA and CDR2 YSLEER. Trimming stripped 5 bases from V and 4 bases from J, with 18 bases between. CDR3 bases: TGCGCCAGCAGCGTTGGCAACCTTGGAGGAGGGGCCAACGTCCTGACTTTC. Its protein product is CASSVGNLGGGANVLTF.

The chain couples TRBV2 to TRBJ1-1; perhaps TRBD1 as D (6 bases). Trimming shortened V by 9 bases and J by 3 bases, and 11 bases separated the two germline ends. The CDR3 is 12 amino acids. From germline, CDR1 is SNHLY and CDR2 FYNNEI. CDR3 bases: TGTGCCAGTGAGGACAGTCACACTGAAGCTTTCTTT. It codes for CASEDSHTEAFF.

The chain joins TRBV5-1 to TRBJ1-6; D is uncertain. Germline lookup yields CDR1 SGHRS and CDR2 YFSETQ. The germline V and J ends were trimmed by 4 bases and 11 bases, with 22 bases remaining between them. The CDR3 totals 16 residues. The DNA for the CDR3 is TGCGCCAGCAGCCCCTCAACCGGGAGCGAGATTACACCCCTCCACTTT. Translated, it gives CASSPSTGSEITPLHF. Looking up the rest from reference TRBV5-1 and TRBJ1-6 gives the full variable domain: KAGVTQTPRYLIKTRGQQVTLSCSPISGHRSVSWYQQTPGQGLQFLFEYFSETQRNKGNFPGRFSGRQFSNSRSEMNVSTLELGDSALYLCASSPSTGSEITPLHFGNGTRLTVT.

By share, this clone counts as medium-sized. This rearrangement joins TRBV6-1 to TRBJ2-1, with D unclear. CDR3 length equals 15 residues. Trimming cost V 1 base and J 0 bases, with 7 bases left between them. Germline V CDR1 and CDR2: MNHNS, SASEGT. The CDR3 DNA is TGTGCCAGCAGTGAAGGTATGAGCTCCTACAATGAGCAGTTCTTC. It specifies CASSEGMSSYNEQFF.

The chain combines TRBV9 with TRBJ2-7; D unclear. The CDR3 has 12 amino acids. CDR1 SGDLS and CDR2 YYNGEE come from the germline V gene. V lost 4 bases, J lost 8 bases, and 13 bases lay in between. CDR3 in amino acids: CASSTAPGKQYF. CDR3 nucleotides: TGTGCCAGCAGCACCGCCCCGGGCAAGCAGTACTTC.

The CDR3 DNA reads as TGTGCCAGCAGCTTGGTGGAGGAGGACTATGGCTACACCTTC. Its protein is CASSLVEEDYGYTF. The chain recombines TRBV5-4 with TRBJ1-2; D is uncertain. The CDR3 spans 14 residues. CDR1 and CDR2 (germline): SGHNT, YYREEE (reference sequence). V lost 0 bases and J lost 3, with 9 bases in between.

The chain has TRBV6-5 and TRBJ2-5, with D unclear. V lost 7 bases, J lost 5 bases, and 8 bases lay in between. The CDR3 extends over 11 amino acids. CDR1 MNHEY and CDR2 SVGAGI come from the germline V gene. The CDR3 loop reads CASILGETQYF. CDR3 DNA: TGTGCCAGCATCCTGGGGGAGACCCAGTACTTC.

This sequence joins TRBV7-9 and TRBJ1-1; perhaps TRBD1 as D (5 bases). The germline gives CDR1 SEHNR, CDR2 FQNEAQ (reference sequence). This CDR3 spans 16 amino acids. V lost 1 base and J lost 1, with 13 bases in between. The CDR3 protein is CASSLGQGEANTEAFF. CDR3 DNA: TGTGCCAGCAGCTTAGGGCAGGGAGAAGCGAACACTGAAGCTTTCTTT.

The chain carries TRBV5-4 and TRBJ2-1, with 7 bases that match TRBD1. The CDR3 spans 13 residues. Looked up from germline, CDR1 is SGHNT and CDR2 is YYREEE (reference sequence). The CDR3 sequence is CASTTGRVNEQFF. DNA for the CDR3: TGTGCATCTACGACAGGGCGGGTGAATGAGCAGTTCTTC.

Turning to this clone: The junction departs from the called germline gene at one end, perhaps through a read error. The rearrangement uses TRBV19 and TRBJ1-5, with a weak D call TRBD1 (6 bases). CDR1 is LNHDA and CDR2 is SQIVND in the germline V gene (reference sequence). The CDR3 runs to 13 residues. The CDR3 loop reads CASSPPPGQPQHF. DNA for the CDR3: TGTGCCAGTAGTCCGCCCCCTGGACAGCCTCAGCATTTT.

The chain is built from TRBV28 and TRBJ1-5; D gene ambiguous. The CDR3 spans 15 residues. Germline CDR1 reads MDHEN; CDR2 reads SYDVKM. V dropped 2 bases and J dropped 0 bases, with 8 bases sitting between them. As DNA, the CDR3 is TGTGCCAGCAGTTTACCCCTCAATAGCAATCAGCCCCAGCATTTT. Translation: CASSLPLNSNQPQHF. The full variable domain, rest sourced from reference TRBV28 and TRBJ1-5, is DVKVTQSSRYLVKRTGEKVFLECVQDMDHENMFWYRQDPGLGLRLIYFSYDVKMKEKGDIPEGYSVSREKKERFSLILESASTNQTSMYLCASSLPLNSNQPQHFGDGTRLSIL.